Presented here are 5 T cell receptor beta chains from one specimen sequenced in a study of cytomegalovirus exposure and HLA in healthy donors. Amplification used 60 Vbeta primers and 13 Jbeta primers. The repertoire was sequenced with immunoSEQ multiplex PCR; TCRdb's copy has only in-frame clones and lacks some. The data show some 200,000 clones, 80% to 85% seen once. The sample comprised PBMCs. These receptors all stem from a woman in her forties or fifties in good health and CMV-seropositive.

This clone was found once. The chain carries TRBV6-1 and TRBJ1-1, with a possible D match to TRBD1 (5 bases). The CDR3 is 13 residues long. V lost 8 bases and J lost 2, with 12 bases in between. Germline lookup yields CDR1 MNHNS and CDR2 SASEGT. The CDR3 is CASPGLGNTEAFF. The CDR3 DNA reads TGTGCCAGCCCAGGGTTAGGTAACACTGAAGCTTTCTTT.

The CDR3 protein is CASSESWGSTYEQYF. CDR3 bases: TGCGCCAGCAGTGAGTCCTGGGGCAGTACCTACGAGCAGTACTTC. This rearrangement joins TRBV10-2 to TRBJ2-7, with D possibly matching TRBD1 (5 bases). The germline V gene encodes CDR1 WSHSY and CDR2 SAAADI. CDR3 size: 15 residues. The V end lost 0 bases, the J end lost 2 bases, and 11 bases lay between the germline ends.

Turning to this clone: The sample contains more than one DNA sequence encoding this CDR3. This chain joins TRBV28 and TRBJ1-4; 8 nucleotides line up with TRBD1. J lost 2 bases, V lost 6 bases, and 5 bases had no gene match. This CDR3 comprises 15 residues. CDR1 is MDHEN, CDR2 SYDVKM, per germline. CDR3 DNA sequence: TGTGCCAGCAGCTCAGGGGGCGCGACTAATGAAAAACTGTTTTTT. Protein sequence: CASSSGGATNEKLFF.

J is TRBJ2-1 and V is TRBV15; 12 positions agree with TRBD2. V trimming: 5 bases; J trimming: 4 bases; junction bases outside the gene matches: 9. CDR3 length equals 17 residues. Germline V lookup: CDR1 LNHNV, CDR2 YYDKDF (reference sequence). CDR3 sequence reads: CATSVTSGGNLYNEQFF. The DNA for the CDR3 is TGTGCCACCAGCGTGACTAGCGGGGGAAATCTTTACAATGAGCAGTTCTTC.

The CDR3 DNA is TGTGCCAGCAGTTCACGGACAGGGGGCGCCTACGAGCAGTACTTC. It codes for CASSSRTGGAYEQYF. This chain uses TRBV27 with TRBJ2-7, with 11 bases that match TRBD1. CDR1 and CDR2 (germline): MNHEY, SMNVEV (reference sequence). This CDR3 contains 15 residues. After removal of 4 bases from V and 2 bases from J, the junction contained 4 bases not matched to a gene.